These 15 T cell receptor beta chains originate from one sample sequenced in a study of PD-L1 blockade in urothelial cancer. The time point denotes: pretreatment peripheral blood. The protocol was immunoSEQ multiplex PCR, while the TCRdb copy is restricted to in-frame clones and leaves out a portion. The data show around 40,000 clones, with just over 90% seen just once and 11% held by the top ten. The sequenced sample was PBMCs, obtained around atezolizumab (anti-PD-L1) treatment. All receptors come from a woman aged 55-69 years with urothelial cancer.

V is TRBV28 and J is TRBJ2-7; TRBD1 aligns across 10 bases. V shed 8 bases, J shed 6 bases, and the junction held 4 bases outside the gene matches. The CDR3 sequence is 12 residues long. From germline, CDR1 is MDHEN and CDR2 SYDVKM. The CDR3 region is CASGQGGLEQYF. CDR3 nucleotide sequence: TGTGCCAGCGGACAGGGGGGCCTCGAGCAGTACTTC.

This clone was counted once. The chain employs TRBV9 and TRBJ2-1, with D tentatively TRBD2 (5 bases). The ends were cut back, 2 bases at V and 3 bases at J, with 9 bases in the middle. The CDR3 extends over 14 amino acids. Germline V gene lookup returns CDR1 SGDLS and CDR2 YYNGEE. The CDR3 coding sequence is TGTGCCAGCAGCGTGGTACTAGACTACAATGAGCAGTTCTTC. Translated, it gives CASSVVLDYNEQFF.

J is TRBJ2-1 and V is TRBV19; D perhaps matches TRBD2 (7 bases). This CDR3 spans 18 amino acids. Per germline, CDR1 LNHDA and CDR2 SQIVND (reference sequence). V lost 0 bases to trimming and J lost 6 bases, with 21 bases between them. CDR3 amino acids: CASSIDRRGGVYGNEQFF. For the CDR3, the DNA is TGTGCCAGTAGTATAGATCGTAGGGGGGGTGTGTATGGCAATGAGCAGTTCTTC.

This chain links TRBV28 with TRBJ2-7, with 10 positions matching TRBD2. CDR1 is MDHEN and CDR2 is SYDVKM in the germline V gene. J lost 7 bases, V lost 4 bases, and 10 bases had no gene match. The CDR3 has 15 residues. DNA of the CDR3: TGTGCCAGCAGTTCCCGGACTAGCGGCATCGGGGAGCAGTACTTC. Translating gives CASSSRTSGIGEQYF.

The genes are TRBV10-3 and TRBJ2-1; 12 positions match TRBD2. This CDR3 region has 13 residues. J was trimmed by 8 bases and V by 6 bases; bases with no gene match: 2. Per germline, CDR1 ENHRY and CDR2 SYGVKD. DNA for the CDR3: TGTGCCATCAGAGGACTAGCGGGACATGAGCAGTTCTTC. It encodes CAIRGLAGHEQFF.

The rearrangement uses TRBV11-2 and TRBJ2-2; maybe TRBD1 (6 bases). CDR3 length: 15 amino acids. Between the trimmed V and J ends, which lost 4 bases and 0 bases, there was a span of 9 bases. Per germline, CDR1 SGHAT and CDR2 FQNNGV. The CDR3 reads CASSWTDANTGELFF. The DNA of the CDR3 is TGTGCCAGCAGCTGGACAGACGCGAACACCGGGGAGCTGTTTTTT. The full variable domain, its missing parts supplied by reference TRBV11-2 and TRBJ2-2, is EAGVAQSPRYKIIEKRQSVAFWCNPISGHATLYWYQQILGQGPKLLIQFQNNGVVDDSQLPKDRFSAERLKGVDSTLKIQPAKLEDSAVYLCASSWTDANTGELFFGEGSRLTVL.

The chain employs TRBV6-5 and TRBJ1-2; TRBD1 agrees at 8 bases. The germline CDR1 and CDR2 sequences are MNHEY and SVGAGI. V shed 6 bases and J 5 bases; nucleotides not matched to a gene: 8. CDR3 length equals 14 residues. The CDR3 sequence is CASRRTGKVYGYTF. The CDR3 DNA is TGTGCCAGCAGAAGGACAGGGAAAGTGTATGGCTACACCTTC.

The chain recombines TRBV5-1 with TRBJ2-5; TRBD1 is a possible D gene (6 bases). Germline values: CDR1 SGHRS, CDR2 YFSETQ. V was trimmed by 4 bases and J by 2 bases, leaving 12 bases between them. The CDR3 sequence is 14 residues long. CDR3 nucleotide sequence: TGCGCCAGCAGCAGCAGGGGTGGGCAAGAGACCCAGTACTTC. Translated, it gives CASSSRGGQETQYF.

The J gene is TRBJ2-4, the V gene TRBV19; D might be TRBD1 (5 bases). The V gene's germline CDR1 is LNHDA and CDR2 SQIVND (reference sequence). The CDR3 length is 14 residues. V lost 9 bases and J 1 base, leaving 13 bases between the germline ends. The CDR3 loop is CASSTVLAKNIQYF. The CDR3, as DNA: TGTGCCAGCTCGACAGTTCTGGCCAAAAACATTCAGTACTTC.

The rearrangement links TRBV7-9 to TRBJ2-5, with 13 bases that match TRBD2. Trimming removed 3 bases from V and 4 bases from J; junction bases left unmatched: 8. The germline CDR1 and CDR2 sequences are SEHNR and FQNEAQ (reference sequence). This CDR3 region has 17 residues. The CDR3 region has the DNA TGTGCCAGCAGCTTTGGAACTAGCGGGGGGGGAGGAGAGACCCAGTACTTC. Protein product: CASSFGTSGGGGETQYF. The whole variable domain, filled in from reference TRBV7-9 and TRBJ2-5, reads DTGVSQNPRHKITKRGQNVTFRCDPISEHNRLYWYRQTLGQGPEFLTYFQNEAQLEKSRLLSDRFSAERPKGSFSTLEIQRTEQGDSAMYLCASSFGTSGGGGETQYFGPGTRLLVL.

This chain connects TRBV19 to TRBJ2-2, with D tentatively TRBD2 (6 bases). Deletions cut 2 bases from V and 4 bases from J, with 11 bases between. Germline CDR1 reads LNHDA; CDR2 reads SQIVND (reference sequence). This CDR3 region has 15 residues. CDR3 in amino acids: CASSIIAGSTGELFF. In DNA, the CDR3 is TGTGCCAGTAGTATAATTGCGGGGAGCACCGGGGAGCTGTTTTTT.

V is TRBV25-1 and J is TRBJ2-1; TRBD2 agrees at 7 bases. This CDR3 region has 18 residues. V lost 1 base and J lost 7; bases outside the gene matches: 16. CDR1 and CDR2 from the germline V gene are MGHDK and SYGVNS. In DNA form, the CDR3 reads TGTGCCAGCAGTGAATTACTCCTCGAGGGCGGGAGATTGAATGAGCAGTTCTTC. It encodes CASSELLLEGGRLNEQFF. The whole variable domain, filled in from reference TRBV25-1 and TRBJ2-1, reads EADIYQTPRYLVIGTGKKITLECSQTMGHDKMYWYQQDPGMELHLIHYSYGVNSTEKGDLSSESTVSRIRTEHFPLTLESARPSHTSQYLCASSELLLEGGRLNEQFFGPGTRLTVL.

This chain joins TRBV5-8 and TRBJ1-1, with D hard to call. Germline V gene lookup returns CDR1 SGHTS and CDR2 YDEGEE. V was trimmed by 1 base and J by 1 base, leaving 5 bases between them. There are 13 residues in the CDR3. The CDR3 here is CASSLTENTEAFF. Written as DNA, the CDR3 is TGTGCCAGCAGCTTGACAGAGAACACTGAAGCTTTCTTT.

This chain links TRBV27 with TRBJ2-1; 8 nucleotides line up with TRBD2. The CDR3 sequence is 15 residues long. Trimming removed 3 bases from V and 7 bases from J; junction bases left unmatched: 8. Germline V gives CDR1 MNHEY, CDR2 SMNVEV (reference sequence). The CDR3 nucleotides are TGTGCCAGCAGTTTTCGGGAGGGCCTCTGGAATGAGCAGTTCTTC. Amino acids: CASSFREGLWNEQFF.

The rearrangement links TRBV7-8 to TRBJ2-1; 11 bases are a match to TRBD2. The V segment lost 8 bases and the J segment 5 bases; nucleotides outside the gene matches: 8. Per germline, CDR1 SGHVS and CDR2 FQNEAQ. The CDR3 contains 15 residues. CDR3 loop: CASRQGLAENNEQFF. CDR3 DNA: TGTGCCAGCCGCCAGGGACTAGCGGAGAACAATGAGCAGTTCTTC.